The 32 T cell receptor beta chains reported below all come from one sample, sequenced in a study of CD8+CD57+ T cells in acquired aplastic anemia. Investigators profiled TCR beta VDJ and CDR3 from genomic DNA template. TCRdb analysed the reads with MiXCR anew, one entry per CDR3 protein. The sample has about 470,000 distinct CDR3 sequences, around a third seen once. Sequencing was done on patients that had shown CD8+CD57+ cell expansion by flow cytometry. What was sequenced was sorted CD4+, CD8+, or CD8+CD57+ T cells (not recorded which) from PBMCs. The receptors stem from a human donor with aplastic anemia.

Note on this clonotype: Being one base from a much bigger clone, this may be a read error. CDR3 amino acids: CASGSTRDRGSYEQYF. Written as DNA, the CDR3 is TGTGCCAGCGGCTCGACCCGGGACAGGGGGTCCTACGAGCAGTACTTC. The chain employs TRBV7-8 and TRBJ2-7, with 11 bases matching TRBD1. The CDR3 loop spans 16 amino acids. Germline assignment: CDR1 SGHVS and CDR2 FQNEAQ. V dropped 8 bases and J dropped 1; count of bases not matched to a gene: 10. The variable domain in full, with the rest retrieved from reference TRBV7-8 and TRBJ2-7, is GAGVSQSPRYKVAKRGQDVALRCDPISGHVSLFWYQQALGQGPEFLTYFQNEAQLDKSGLPSDRFFAERPEGSVSTLKIQRTQQEDSAVYLCASGSTRDRGSYEQYFGPGTRLTVT.

This clonotype has ten or more counts. The V and J genes are TRBV25-1 and TRBJ2-7; D tentatively reads TRBD1 or TRBD2 (5 bases each). The V gene's germline CDR1 is MGHDK and CDR2 SYGVNS. There are 17 residues in the CDR3. The V and J ends lost 1 base and 3 bases respectively, with 19 bases between them. The CDR3 DNA reads as TGTGCCAGCAGTGAATGGGACCGATCACATACGCTCTACGAGCAGTACTTC. It yields the protein CASSEWDRSHTLYEQYF.

This clonotype was observed a single time. This rearrangement joins TRBV19 to TRBJ1-5; TRBD1 matches 10 bases. Per germline, CDR1 LNHDA and CDR2 SQIVND (reference sequence). Trimming cost V 4 bases and J 11 bases; bases outside gene matches: 8. The CDR3 runs 14 residues. For the CDR3, the DNA is TGTGCCAGTAGTACGACAGGGGGCAGGGAGACCCAGCATTTT. Translating it yields CASSTTGGRETQHF.

The rearrangement joins TRBV11-3 to TRBJ2-2; D is unclear. Trimming left V 2 bases short and J 7 bases short, with 14 bases between. The CDR3 length is 15 residues. From germline, CDR1 is SGHNT and CDR2 YENEEA. CDR3 DNA sequence: TGTGCCAGCAGCTTACTTCCCAGCGATATCGGGGAGCTGTTTTTT. Its translation: CASSLLPSDIGELFF.

The chain combines TRBV2 with TRBJ1-5; 9 bases align to TRBD1. With V trimmed by 9 bases and J by 4 bases, 4 bases remained unmatched. This CDR3 is built from 13 residues. Germline assignment: CDR1 SNHLY and CDR2 FYNNEI. The CDR3 sequence: CARKDRGNQPQHF. DNA for the CDR3: TGTGCCAGAAAGGACAGGGGTAATCAGCCCCAGCATTTT.

The V and J genes are TRBV27 and TRBJ1-1; perhaps TRBD1 as D (6 bases). CDR3 size: 14 residues. CDR1 MNHEY and CDR2 SMNVEV come from the germline V gene (reference sequence). Between the trimmed V and J ends, which lost 4 bases and 2 bases, there was a span of 11 bases. The CDR3 bases are TGTGCCAGCAGTTGGCAGGGGTTTAACACTGAAGCTTTCTTT. Its translation is CASSWQGFNTEAFF.

Only a few counts were recorded for this clonotype. The chain carries TRBV29-1 and TRBJ1-1, with 9 bases that match TRBD1. The germline CDR1 and CDR2 sequences are SQVTM and ANQGSEA. The V and J ends lost 7 bases and 11 bases, in that order; junction bases with no gene match: 5. The CDR3 loop spans 10 amino acids. CDR3 nucleotide sequence: TGCAGCGCAGGGGACAGGGAGGCTTTCTTT. This encodes CSAGDREAFF.

Comment on this clonotype: An end of the junction does not agree with germline; a read error may underlie this. The chain links TRBV7-2 to TRBJ1-3; D is ambiguous. The CDR3 is made up of 14 amino acids. CDR1 SGHTA and CDR2 FQGNSA come from the germline V gene. The CDR3 loop is CASSLDSSGNTMYF. The CDR3 coding sequence is TGTGCCAGCAGCTTAGACAGCTCTGGGAACACCATGTATTTT.

This clonotype was seen repeatedly, ten times or more. A much larger clone differs by one base, so this may be a read error. The V and J genes are TRBV2 and TRBJ1-6; the D is unclear. The germline gives CDR1 SNHLY, CDR2 FYNNEI. The length of the CDR3 is 15 residues. CDR3 sequence: CASSATILVDSPPHF. In nucleotides, the CDR3 is TGTGCCAGCAGCGCCACGATACTAGTGGATTCACCCCCCCACTTT.

The chain couples TRBV11-1 to TRBJ2-1, with TRBD2 matching over 7 bases. Germline values: CDR1 SGHAT, CDR2 FQDESV (reference sequence). The CDR3 is 16 amino acids. After removal of 0 bases from V and 6 bases from J, the junction contained 8 bases not matched to a gene. The CDR3 region has the DNA TGTGCCAGCAGCTTAGCGGGGGGGTTTCGGGGCAATGAGCAGTTCTTC. Translation gives CASSLAGGFRGNEQFF.

Only a few counts were recorded for this clonotype. J is TRBJ1-6 and V is TRBV30, with D possibly TRBD1 on 5 matching bases. The ends were cut back, 3 bases at V and 10 bases at J, with 19 bases in the middle. The V gene's germline CDR1 is GTSNPN and CDR2 SVGIG (reference sequence). This CDR3 region has 15 residues. This CDR3 is CAWSPRRAGDSPLHF. In DNA, the CDR3 is TGTGCCTGGAGCCCTCGGAGGGCCGGGGACTCACCCCTCCACTTT.

About this clonotype: A much larger clone differs by one base, so this may be a read error. This sequence joins TRBV7-9 and TRBJ2-3; D is undetermined. Trimming cost V 4 bases and J 4 bases, with 6 bases left between them. Germline CDR1 is SEHNR and CDR2 is FQNEAQ (reference sequence). The CDR3 runs 12 residues. CDR3 DNA: TGTGCCAGCAGCTCCCGGGCAGATACGCAGTATTTT. This sequence encodes CASSSRADTQYF.

In its sample, this clonotype was seen once. The gene calls are TRBV10-3 and TRBJ1-2; TRBD1 is a possible D gene (5 bases). The V gene's germline CDR1 is ENHRY and CDR2 SYGVKD. This CDR3 region has 13 residues. Trimming pared 11 bases from V and 3 bases from J, leaving 16 bases between. The DNA for the CDR3 is TGTGCCGCCGAGGACAAACTTGACTATGGCTACACCTTC. Translating gives CAAEDKLDYGYTF.

For this clonotype: The junction does not match germline at one end; this may be a read error. The rearrangement uses TRBV19 and TRBJ1-2, with 7 bases fitting TRBD1. This CDR3 comprises 12 residues. Germline assignment: CDR1 LNHDA and CDR2 SQIVND (reference sequence). CDR3 nucleotide sequence: TGTGCCGGTAGTATATCACAGGGGCGATACACCTTC. This encodes CAGSISQGRYTF.

The chain couples TRBV7-8 to TRBJ1-3; D uncertain. From germline, CDR1 is SGHVS and CDR2 FQNEAQ. The V gene lost 5 bases and the J gene lost 3 bases, with 11 bases spanning the gap. This CDR3 is built from 14 residues. DNA of the CDR3: TGTGCCAGCAGCCGATCCGGGGTTGGAAACACCATATATTTT. This translates into CASSRSGVGNTIYF. The variable domain in full, completed from reference TRBV7-8 and TRBJ1-3, reads GAGVSQSPRYKVAKRGQDVALRCDPISGHVSLFWYQQALGQGPEFLTYFQNEAQLDKSGLPSDRFFAERPEGSVSTLKIQRTQQEDSAVYLCASSRSGVGNTIYFGEGSWLTVV.

The chain is built from TRBV15 and TRBJ1-5, with D unresolved. CDR3 length equals 11 residues. Germline V lookup: CDR1 LNHNV, CDR2 YYDKDF (reference sequence). The V and J ends lost 4 bases and 13 bases respectively, with 11 bases between them. The chain's CDR3 is CATSNDMSQHF. CDR3 coding DNA: TGTGCCACCAGCAATGACATGTCGCAGCATTTT.

The chain has TRBV4-2 and TRBJ2-1; no definite D call. V lost 1 base and J lost 9, with 4 bases in between. The germline CDR1 and CDR2 sequences are LGHNA and YNFKEQ. The CDR3 has 11 residues. DNA for the CDR3: TGTGCCAGCAGCCAAGTCACTGAGCAGTTCTTC. It encodes CASSQVTEQFF.

Turning to this clonotype: A clone one base away is much larger, so this may be a read error. This rearrangement joins TRBV19 to TRBJ2-1, with D possibly being TRBD2 (6 bases). CDR3 length: 16 amino acids. CDR1 is LNHDA and CDR2 is SQIVND in the germline V gene (reference sequence). The germline V and J ends were trimmed by 3 bases and 2 bases, with 14 bases remaining between them. The CDR3 nucleotides are TGTGCCAGTAGTATGCGACTAGTGGTTACCTACAATGAGCAGTTCTTC. It translates to CASSMRLVVTYNEQFF.

The sample holds many counts of this clonotype. This rearrangement joins TRBV4-2 to TRBJ1-2; possibly TRBD1 for D (6 bases). V gave up 0 bases and J gave up 6 bases, with 8 bases separating them. Germline V lookup: CDR1 LGHNA, CDR2 YNFKEQ. The CDR3 runs to 13 residues. CDR3 sequence reads: CASSQDPGDGYTF. The DNA for the CDR3 is TGTGCCAGCAGCCAAGATCCAGGGGATGGCTACACCTTC.

A remark on this clonotype: This may come from a read error, since a much larger clone is one base off. This CDR3 fails to terminate in the conserved phenylalanine or tryptophan, so it likely reflects a read error. The V and J genes are TRBV29-1 and TRBJ2-1; 8 bases match TRBD1. Germline trimming cut 6 bases from V and 1 base from J; bases unmatched to any gene: 8. This CDR3 contains 15 residues. Germline V lookup: CDR1 SQVTM, CDR2 ANQGSEA. The chain's CDR3 is CSVPAGQGSYNEQFV. CDR3 in DNA: TGCAGCGTCCCCGCAGGACAGGGATCCTACAATGAGCAGTTCGTC.

Only a few counts were recorded for this clonotype. This may be a read error: a much more frequent sequence differs by one nucleotide. V gene TRBV2 combines with J gene TRBJ1-5, with a weak D call TRBD1 (5 bases). The V end lost 6 bases, the J end lost 2 bases, and 14 bases lay between the germline ends. This CDR3 comprises 15 residues. Germline V lookup: CDR1 SNHLY, CDR2 FYNNEI. CDR3 loop: CASRTRGDGNQPQHF. The CDR3 bases are TGTGCCAGCAGGACGCGCGGGGACGGCAATCAGCCCCAGCATTTT.

This clonotype has at least ten counts. This rearrangement joins TRBV20-1 to TRBJ1-6; tentatively, D is TRBD1 (6 bases). Per germline, CDR1 DFQATT and CDR2 SNEGSKA (reference sequence). The V end was cut by 1 base, the J end by 0 bases, with 7 bases between. The CDR3 is made up of 15 amino acids. The chain's CDR3 is CSARVGGSYNSPLHF. The CDR3 nucleotides read TGCAGTGCTAGAGTAGGGGGCTCCTATAATTCACCCCTCCACTTT.

The gene calls are TRBV4-1 and TRBJ2-1, with 8 positions matching TRBD2. CDR1 MGHRA and CDR2 YSYEKL come from the germline V gene. The CDR3 totals 16 residues. Trimming cost V 4 bases and J 2 bases; bases outside gene matches: 7. In DNA, the CDR3 is TGCGCCAGCAGCCCAGAGCGGGAGCGGCCCTACAATGAGCAGTTCTTC. Amino acids: CASSPERERPYNEQFF.

This clonotype was seen repeatedly, ten times or more. The chain recombines TRBV5-1 with TRBJ1-2; D remains unclear. Per germline, CDR1 SGHRS and CDR2 YFSETQ. The CDR3 extends over 12 amino acids. The ends were cut back, 4 bases at V and 8 bases at J, with 12 bases in the middle. The CDR3 nucleotides are TGCGCCAGCAGCAGGACGGAGGAAGGCTACACCTTC. This translates into CASSRTEEGYTF.

This clonotype has at least ten counts. The V and J genes are TRBV10-3 and TRBJ1-5; the D is unclear. This CDR3 contains 14 residues. The V end was cut by 0 bases, the J end by 4 bases, with 7 bases between. CDR1 ENHRY and CDR2 SYGVKD come from the germline V gene. The CDR3 DNA sequence: TGTGCCATCAGTGAGTCGGCGGGTAATCAGCCCCAGCATTTT. Amino acid sequence: CAISESAGNQPQHF.

The CDR3 here is CAISGEGRDTQYF. The CDR3 DNA sequence: TGTGCCATCAGTGGGGAGGGGAGGGATACGCAGTATTTT. The V call is TRBV10-3, the J call TRBJ2-3; 7 bases align to TRBD2. The V and J ends lost 4 bases and 6 bases, in that order; junction bases with no gene match: 4. Per the germline V gene, CDR1 is ENHRY and CDR2 is SYGVKD. The CDR3 consists of 13 residues.

V gene TRBV2 combines with J gene TRBJ2-1; D is unclear. V was trimmed by 7 bases and J by 5 bases, leaving 15 bases between them. In germline, CDR1 is SNHLY, CDR2 FYNNEI. The CDR3 has 14 residues. CDR3 bases: TGTGCCAGCATAAAAGGGTCCTTTAACAATGAGCAGTTCTTC. Translation: CASIKGSFNNEQFF.

This clonotype has a count of ten or more. V usage is TRBV29-1 and J usage is TRBJ2-1, with no clear D. CDR1 is SQVTM and CDR2 is ANQGSEA in the germline V gene. This CDR3 is built from 14 residues. The germline V and J ends were trimmed by 4 bases and 0 bases, with 10 bases remaining between them. The CDR3: CSVAPDSSYNEQFF. CDR3 bases: TGCAGCGTTGCGCCGGATAGCTCCTACAATGAGCAGTTCTTC.

The chain uses TRBV10-3 and TRBJ2-7, with D hard to call. In germline, CDR1 is ENHRY, CDR2 SYGVKD. CDR3 size: 13 residues. V dropped 10 bases and J dropped 9 bases, with 22 bases sitting between them. CDR3 protein: CASSSLSPGGQYF. In nucleotides, the CDR3 is TGTGCCAGCAGCTCTCTGTCCCCTGGCGGGCAGTACTTC.

This clonotype was seen repeatedly, ten times or more. The chain combines TRBV19 with TRBJ2-7; 10 bases align to TRBD1. CDR3 length equals 15 residues. Unmatched junction bases numbered 8, after V lost 4 bases and J lost 5 bases. CDR1 LNHDA and CDR2 SQIVND come from the germline V gene (reference sequence). The CDR3 nucleotides read TGTGCCAGTAGTACGAGGACAGGGGGGCCGGACGAGCAGTACTTC. Amino acids: CASSTRTGGPDEQYF.

This clonotype has at least ten counts. This chain uses TRBV20-1 with TRBJ1-5; possibly TRBD1 for D (5 bases). Trimming pared 6 bases from V and 4 bases from J, leaving 10 bases between. CDR3 length: 12 amino acids. Looked up from germline, CDR1 is DFQATT and CDR2 is SNEGSKA (reference sequence). This CDR3 is CSAFGGNQPQHF. For the CDR3, the DNA is TGCAGTGCCTTCGGGGGGAATCAGCCCCAGCATTTT.

This clonotype was counted between two and nine times. This chain uses TRBV19 with TRBJ2-7; D not certain. Between the trimmed V and J ends, which lost 4 bases and 0 bases, there was a span of 7 bases. The germline V gene encodes CDR1 LNHDA and CDR2 SQIVND (reference sequence). CDR3 length equals 13 residues. CDR3 coding DNA: TGTGCCAGTAGTACTATATCCTCCTACGAGCAGTACTTC. Residues: CASSTISSYEQYF.